The 24 T cell receptor beta chains below all came from one sample that was sequenced in a study of neoadjuvant nivolumab and ipilimumab in lung cancer (dated by TCRdb to the early 2020s). Library preparation employed the immunoSEQ multiplex PCR assay. The clones in this table, taken by TCRdb from immuneACCESS, are in-frame only. Not every clone is retained; where verified, under half of the shortfall comes from an unresolved V gene, and the cause of the rest is unknown. A total of under 15,000 clones appear in this sample, around two thirds of them only once. Clones ranked in the top ten supply approximately 25% of the sample. What the time point label conveys for this sample: at surgical resection after neoadjuvant nivolumab +/- ipilimumab. Sequences were derived from peripheral blood, sampled after neoadjuvant nivolumab, alone or with ipilimumab, at or shortly before surgery. All receptors derive from an adult with non-small cell lung cancer.

The chain joins TRBV7-2 to TRBJ2-3, with D uncertain. Germline assignment: CDR1 SGHTA and CDR2 FQGNSA. The V end was cut by 2 bases, the J end by 0 bases, with 9 bases between. The CDR3 covers 15 residues. The CDR3 sequence is CASSLWRSSTDTQYF. CDR3 DNA: TGTGCCAGCAGCTTATGGCGGAGTAGCACAGATACGCAGTATTTT.

The CDR3 here is CASSPLGSNEQFF. The CDR3 DNA reads as TGTGCCAGCTCCCCGTTGGGATCCAATGAGCAGTTCTTC. The rearrangement uses TRBV18 and TRBJ2-1, with unresolved D. This CDR3 is built from 13 residues. Trimming removed 6 bases at V and 6 bases at J, with 12 bases between. Per germline, CDR1 KGHSH and CDR2 LQKENI.

This clone came up a few times. This sequence joins TRBV5-1 and TRBJ2-7; D tentatively reads TRBD1 or TRBD2 (6 bases each). This CDR3 comprises 11 residues. V lost 6 bases to trimming and J lost 5 bases, with 9 bases between them. The germline V gene encodes CDR1 SGHRS and CDR2 YFSETQ. Written as DNA, the CDR3 is TGCGCCAGCAAGGGGGGCCACGAGCAGTACTTC. Protein sequence: CASKGGHEQYF.

The rearrangement links TRBV11-2 to TRBJ2-3; TRBD2 agrees at 9 bases. Germline-derived CDR1 and CDR2 are SGHAT and FQNNGV. There are 15 residues in the CDR3. V lost 4 bases and J lost 3; bases outside the gene matches: 5. The CDR3 nucleotides are TGTGCCAGCAGCTCTCTAGCGGGACCGACAGATACGCAGTATTTT. Translation: CASSSLAGPTDTQYF.

The chain joins TRBV6-4 to TRBJ2-3; D could derive from TRBD1 or TRBD2 (5 bases each). This CDR3 has 12 amino acids. Germline CDR1 reads MRHNA; CDR2 reads SNTAGT. The V and J ends lost 4 bases and 4 bases respectively, with 6 bases between them. The DNA for the CDR3 is TGTGCCAGCAGTGGAGGGGCAGATACGCAGTATTTT. It codes for CASSGGADTQYF.

CDR3 sequence: CSVGGGYPYNEQFF. In nucleotides, the CDR3 is TGCAGCGTTGGGGGGGGCTACCCCTACAATGAGCAGTTCTTC. V is TRBV29-1 and J is TRBJ2-1; possibly TRBD2 for D (7 bases). CDR3 length: 14 amino acids. CDR1 and CDR2 (germline): SQVTM, ANQGSEA. Trimming removed 4 bases from V and 2 bases from J, with 12 bases in between.

This chain links TRBV11-2 with TRBJ1-5; D gene uncertain. Trimming left V 3 bases short and J 9 bases short, with 12 bases between. The CDR3 loop spans 13 amino acids. CDR1 is SGHAT and CDR2 is FQNNGV in the germline V gene. The CDR3 sequence: CASSLGGPWPQHF. For the CDR3, the DNA is TGTGCCAGCAGCTTGGGTGGGCCATGGCCCCAGCATTTT.

The J gene is TRBJ2-7, the V gene TRBV7-9; D is possibly TRBD2 (6 bases). The V and J ends lost 0 bases and 4 bases respectively, with 13 bases between them. The CDR3 length is 15 residues. Germline V gives CDR1 SEHNR, CDR2 FQNEAQ (reference sequence). This chain's CDR3 is CASSLAEGLGYEQYF. The CDR3 nucleotides read TGTGCCAGCAGCTTAGCGGAGGGCTTAGGATACGAGCAGTACTTC. The full variable domain, its missing parts supplied by reference TRBV7-9 and TRBJ2-7, is DTGVSQNPRHKITKRGQNVTFRCDPISEHNRLYWYRQTLGQGPEFLTYFQNEAQLEKSRLLSDRFSAERPKGSFSTLEIQRTEQGDSAMYLCASSLAEGLGYEQYFGPGTRLTVT.

This clone came up a few times. This sequence joins TRBV25-1 and TRBJ2-7; the D is unclear. Germline loops: CDR1 MGHDK, CDR2 SYGVNS. V dropped 7 bases and J dropped 3 bases, with 10 bases sitting between them. There are 12 residues in the CDR3. The CDR3 loop is CASTPDGYEQYF. The CDR3 nucleotides read TGTGCCAGCACCCCGGATGGCTACGAGCAGTACTTC.

This chain joins TRBV6-5 and TRBJ1-2, with D perhaps matching TRBD1 (6 bases). Germline CDR1 MNHEY, CDR2 SVGAGI. V gave up 6 bases and J gave up 2 bases, with 16 bases separating them. The CDR3 spans 15 residues. DNA of the CDR3: TGTGCCAGCAGGCCCGCGGGGGGGGCGAACTATGGCTACACCTTC. Amino acids: CASRPAGGANYGYTF.

The chain links TRBV9 to TRBJ2-7, with D maybe TRBD2 (7 bases). Germline assignment: CDR1 SGDLS and CDR2 YYNGEE. Deletions cut 0 bases from V and 2 bases from J, with 18 bases between. This CDR3 is built from 17 residues. This CDR3 is CASSVDLGEGGTYEQYF. CDR3 coding DNA: TGTGCCAGCAGCGTAGATTTAGGGGAGGGGGGGACCTACGAGCAGTACTTC.

A few counts support this clone. The chain has TRBV4-3 and TRBJ1-1, with D possibly matching TRBD1 (6 bases). The CDR3 consists of 17 residues. V was shortened by 0 bases and J by 0 bases, with 14 bases between the two germline ends. Per the germline V gene, CDR1 is LGHNA and CDR2 is YSLEER. CDR3 nucleotides: TGCGCCAGCAGCCAAGATGGGACAACTGATATGAACACTGAAGCTTTCTTT. Translated, it gives CASSQDGTTDMNTEAFF.

The chain links TRBV10-3 to TRBJ2-7; TRBD1 agrees at 10 bases. CDR3 length: 15 amino acids. The germline V gene has CDR1 ENHRY and CDR2 SYGVKD. The V segment lost 6 bases and the J segment 4 bases; nucleotides outside the gene matches: 9. CDR3 DNA: TGTGCCATCAGCTCTCCCGGGACAGGGGAATACGAGCAGTACTTC. Its translation is CAISSPGTGEYEQYF.

The chain recombines TRBV25-1 with TRBJ1-5; D gene ambiguous. Germline CDR1 reads MGHDK; CDR2 reads SYGVNS. The CDR3 has 14 residues. Trimming removed 0 bases from V and 1 base from J, with 4 bases in between. CDR3 DNA sequence: TGTGCCAGCAGTGAATACAGGAGCAATCAGCCCCAGCATTTT. Residues: CASSEYRSNQPQHF. The whole variable domain, filled in from reference TRBV25-1 and TRBJ1-5, reads EADIYQTPRYLVIGTGKKITLECSQTMGHDKMYWYQQDPGMELHLIHYSYGVNSTEKGDLSSESTVSRIRTEHFPLTLESARPSHTSQYLCASSEYRSNQPQHFGDGTRLSIL.

The rearrangement links TRBV9 to TRBJ2-3, with D perhaps assigned TRBD1 or TRBD2 (5 bases each). Looked up from germline, CDR1 is SGDLS and CDR2 is YYNGEE. V lost 6 bases and J lost 4, with 18 bases in between. The CDR3 totals 15 residues. CDR3 DNA: TGTGCCAGCACCACCGCCGGGACCACAGCAGATACGCAGTATTTT. This sequence encodes CASTTAGTTADTQYF.

The chain recombines TRBV18 with TRBJ1-2, with D possibly matching TRBD1 (5 bases). V was clipped by 3 bases and J by 2 bases, with 13 bases between them. This CDR3 contains 15 residues. From germline, CDR1 is KGHSH and CDR2 LQKENI. The CDR3 is CASSPARGGNYGYTF. The CDR3 DNA sequence: TGTGCCAGCTCACCCGCGAGGGGTGGCAACTATGGCTACACCTTC.

This clone was recorded once. The chain links TRBV5-1 to TRBJ1-4; D perhaps matches TRBD1 (5 bases). The germline CDR1 and CDR2 sequences are SGHRS and YFSETQ. Trimming cost V 3 bases and J 4 bases, with 13 bases left between them. The CDR3 contains 15 residues. CDR3 in amino acids: CASSSYGTHNEKLFF. The CDR3 nucleotides read TGCGCCAGCAGCTCTTACGGGACGCATAATGAAAAACTGTTTTTT.

The chain is built from TRBV29-1 and TRBJ2-1; 7 positions match TRBD2. CDR1 SQVTM and CDR2 ANQGSEA come from the germline V gene. After removal of 5 bases from V and 0 bases from J, the junction contained 4 bases not matched to a gene. The CDR3 is 14 residues long. The DNA of the CDR3 is TGCAGCGTTAAAGCGGGGAGCTCCTACAATGAGCAGTTCTTC. Translating gives CSVKAGSSYNEQFF.

The V and J genes are TRBV5-1 and TRBJ1-5, with D uncertain. This CDR3 is built from 14 residues. V was pared by 0 bases and J by 7 bases, with 11 bases between. Per the germline V gene, CDR1 is SGHRS and CDR2 is YFSETQ. This CDR3 is CASSLDGEVQPQHF. DNA of the CDR3: TGCGCCAGCAGCTTGGACGGGGAGGTGCAGCCCCAGCATTTT.

The rearrangement uses TRBV5-5 and TRBJ2-7; perhaps TRBD1 as D (6 bases). This CDR3 comprises 14 residues. The germline V and J ends were trimmed by 5 bases and 3 bases, with 15 bases remaining between them. The germline gives CDR1 SGHKS, CDR2 YYEKEE (reference sequence). CDR3: CASSPRGTFYEQYF. CDR3 DNA sequence: TGTGCCAGCAGTCCCAGGGGAACCTTCTACGAGCAGTACTTC.

This clone was detected only a few times. The gene calls are TRBV29-1 and TRBJ2-3; D may be TRBD2 (5 bases). The CDR3 covers 14 residues. V lost 5 bases to trimming and J lost 4 bases, with 16 bases between them. Germline loops: CDR1 SQVTM, CDR2 ANQGSEA. DNA for the CDR3: TGCAGCGTTAAACCGATAGCGTATCCAGATACGCAGTATTTT. Protein product: CSVKPIAYPDTQYF.

The genes are TRBV5-1 and TRBJ2-3; D possibly corresponds to TRBD1 (5 bases). Germline V CDR1 and CDR2: SGHRS, YFSETQ. The CDR3 contains 14 residues. The V and J ends lost 2 bases and 2 bases respectively, with 9 bases between them. CDR3 sequence (DNA): TGCGCCAGCAGCTTTGGGGCCCCCACAGATACGCAGTATTTT. Amino acid sequence: CASSFGAPTDTQYF.

The chain has TRBV18 and TRBJ1-1; no definite D call. This CDR3 has 15 amino acids. Germline V gene lookup returns CDR1 KGHSH and CDR2 LQKENI. V lost 2 bases and J 1 base, leaving 11 bases between the germline ends. CDR3 in amino acids: CASSPSGGENTEAFF. The CDR3 DNA sequence: TGTGCCAGCTCACCAAGTGGTGGGGAGAACACTGAAGCTTTCTTT.

The chain uses TRBV5-5 and TRBJ2-7; no clear D. Trimming stripped 3 bases from V and 3 bases from J, with 7 bases between. CDR1 SGHKS and CDR2 YYEKEE come from the germline V gene (reference sequence). This CDR3 contains 12 residues. The CDR3 region has the DNA TGTGCCAGCAGCTCTGAGCACTACGAGCAGTACTTC. This codes for CASSSEHYEQYF.